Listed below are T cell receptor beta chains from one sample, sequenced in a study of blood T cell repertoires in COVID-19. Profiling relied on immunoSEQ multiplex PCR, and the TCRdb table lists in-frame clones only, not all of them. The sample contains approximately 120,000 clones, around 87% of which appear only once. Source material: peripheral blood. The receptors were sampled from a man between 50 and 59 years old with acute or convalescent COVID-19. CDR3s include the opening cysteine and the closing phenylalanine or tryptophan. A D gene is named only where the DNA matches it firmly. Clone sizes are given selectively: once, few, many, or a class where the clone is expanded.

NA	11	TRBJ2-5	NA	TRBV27	CATRSGETQYF	TGTGCCACTCGGTCCGGAGAGACCCAGTACTTC
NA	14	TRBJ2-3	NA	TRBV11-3	CASGLASSTDTQYF	TGTGCCAGCGGGCTAGCTTCTAGCACAGATACGCAGTATTTT
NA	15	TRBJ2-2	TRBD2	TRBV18	CASSPGLAGTGELFF	TGTGCCAGCTCACCTGGACTAGCGGGAACCGGGGAGCTGTTTTTT
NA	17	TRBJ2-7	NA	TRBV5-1	CASSWDSGTTLSYEQYF	TGCGCCAGCAGCTGGGACTCCGGAACAACGTTATCCTACGAGCAGTACTTC
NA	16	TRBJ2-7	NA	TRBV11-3	CASSLVLSRSVYEQYF	TGTGCCAGCAGCTTAGTCCTCTCTAGGTCCGTCTACGAGCAGTACTTC
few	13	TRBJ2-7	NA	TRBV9	CASSVDIHYEQYF	TGTGCCAGCAGCGTAGACATTCACTACGAGCAGTACTTC
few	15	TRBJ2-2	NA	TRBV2	CASSEWQGMNGELFF	TGTGCCAGCAGTGAATGGCAGGGGATGAACGGGGAGCTGTTTTTT
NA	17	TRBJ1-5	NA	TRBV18	CASSPRGGGLSNQPQHF	TGTGCCAGCTCACCTCGTGGGGGGGGCTTAAGCAATCAGCCCCAGCATTTT
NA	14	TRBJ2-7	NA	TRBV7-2	CASSLSGHRYEQYF	TGTGCCAGCAGCTTATCGGGACACCGCTACGAGCAGTACTTC
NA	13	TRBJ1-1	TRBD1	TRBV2	CASSGGQDTEAFF	TGTGCCAGCAGCGGTGGACAGGACACTGAAGCTTTCTTT